This section outlines one T cell receptor beta chain sequence together with its context. What it binds is not known. The data originate from a study of T cell repertoires in cytomegalovirus infection. Study-wide background: Public TCR beta signatures marked donors with CMV infection and the matching HLA. Overall study results and limits: Ex vivo, HLA-C-restricted CMV-specific TCR beta clonotypes prevailed over the rest of the response.

CDR3 length: 16 residues. Germline V CDR1 and CDR2: MGHDK, SYGVNS. With V trimmed by 4 bases and J by 10 bases, 15 bases remained unmatched. TCRdb processed the reads anew with MiXCR; each CDR3 protein has one entry. The sample has hundreds of thousands of distinct CDR3 sequences, 9.6% seen once. The receptor was isolated from a human donor in good health (CMV status not recorded). Some clones in this sample may be carry-over from other donors' samples. The V and J genes are TRBV25-1 and TRBJ1-4; the match to TRBD1 covers 7 bases. The specimen sequenced was PBMCs. CDR3 in DNA: TGTGCCAGCAGTGCCTCCGGGACAGAACTGAGGGCAAAACTGTTTTTT. It translates to CASSASGTELRAKLFF.